What follows is one T cell receptor beta chain and its context. Its antigen is still unknown. The data originate from a study of CD8+ T cells in alopecia areata. At the level of the study: For the treated group, dosing was oral tofacitinib at 5 to 10 mg twice daily. Tofacitinib was given for 6 to 18 months, then stopped for 6 months. Study observations and caveats: Alopecia totalis/universalis scalp especially showed more expanded CD8+ clones than normal scalp.

CDR3 length: 14 residues. Trimming took 5 bases from V and 0 from J, leaving 11 bases between them. CDR1 is LNHDA and CDR2 is SQIVND in the germline V gene (reference sequence). cDNA serving as the sequencing template came from extracted, reverse transcribed RNA. Measured with immunoSEQ multiplex PCR; TCRdb has only the in-frame clones, and not every one. The table lists about 180,000 clones, approximately 62% of them singletons. The receptor comes from a human donor with alopecia areata. The sample here was CD4+ T cells sorted from blood, taken at week 0. This sequence joins TRBV19 and TRBJ2-7; D is possibly TRBD1 (6 bases). CDR3 protein: CASSGDISSYEQYF. CDR3 nucleotides: TGTGCCAGTAGTGGGGACATCAGCTCCTACGAGCAGTACTTC.